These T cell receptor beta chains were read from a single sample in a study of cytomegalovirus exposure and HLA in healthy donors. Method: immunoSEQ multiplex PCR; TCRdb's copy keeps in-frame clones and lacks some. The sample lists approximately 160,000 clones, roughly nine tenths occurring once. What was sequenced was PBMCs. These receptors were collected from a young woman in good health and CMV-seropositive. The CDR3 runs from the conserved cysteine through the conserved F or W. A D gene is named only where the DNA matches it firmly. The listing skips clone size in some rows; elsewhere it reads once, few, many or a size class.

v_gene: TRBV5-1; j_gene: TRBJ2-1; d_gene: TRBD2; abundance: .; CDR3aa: CASSLAPSGRVGVNEQFF; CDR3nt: TGCGCCAGCAGCTTGGCTCCTAGCGGGAGAGTGGGGGTCAATGAGCAGTTCTTC
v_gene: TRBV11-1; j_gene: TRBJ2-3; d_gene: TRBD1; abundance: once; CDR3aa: CASSLEGASPRGTQYF; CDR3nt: TGTGCCAGCAGCTTAGAGGGGGCAAGCCCCAGGGGTACGCAGTATTTT
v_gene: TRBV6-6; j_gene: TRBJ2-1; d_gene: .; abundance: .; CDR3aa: CASRAFLYNEQFF; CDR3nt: TGTGCCAGCCGCGCGTTCCTCTACAATGAGCAGTTCTTC
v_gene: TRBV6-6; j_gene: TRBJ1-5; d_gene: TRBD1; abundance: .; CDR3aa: CASSLTGGDQPQHF; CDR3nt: TGTGCCAGCAGTCTGACAGGGGGAGATCAGCCCCAGCATTTT
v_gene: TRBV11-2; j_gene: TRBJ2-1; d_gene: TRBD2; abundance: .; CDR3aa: CASSLQSSGGNEQFF; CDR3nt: TGTGCCAGCAGCTTACAGTCTAGCGGGGGCAATGAGCAGTTCTTC
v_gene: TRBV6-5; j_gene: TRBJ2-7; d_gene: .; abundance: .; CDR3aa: CASRETASSYEQYF; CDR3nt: TGTGCCAGCAGGGAGACGGCAAGCTCCTACGAGCAGTACTTC
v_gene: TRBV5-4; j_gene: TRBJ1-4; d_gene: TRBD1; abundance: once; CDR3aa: CASSFGQGQDNEKLFF; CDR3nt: TGTGCCAGCAGCTTCGGACAGGGTCAAGATAATGAAAAACTGTTTTTT
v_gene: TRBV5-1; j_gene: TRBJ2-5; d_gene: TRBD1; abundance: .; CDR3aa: CASNLGQGEETQYF; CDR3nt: TGCGCCAGCAACCTGGGACAGGGGGAAGAGACCCAGTACTTC
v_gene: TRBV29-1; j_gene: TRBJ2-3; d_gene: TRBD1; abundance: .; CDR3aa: CSVEPDRGTQYF; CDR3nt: TGCAGCGTTGAACCCGACAGGGGGACGCAGTATTTT
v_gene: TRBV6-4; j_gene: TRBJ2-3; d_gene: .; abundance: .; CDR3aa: CASSDGSGSDTQYF; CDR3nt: TGTGCCAGCAGTGACGGGAGTGGCTCAGATACGCAGTATTTT
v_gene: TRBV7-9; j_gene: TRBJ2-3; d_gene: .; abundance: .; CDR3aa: CASSFSGDTDTQYF; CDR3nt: TGTGCCAGCAGCTTTAGCGGTGACACAGATACGCAGTATTTT
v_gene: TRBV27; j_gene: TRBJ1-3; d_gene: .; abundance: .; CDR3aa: CASSSGLGAFGNTIYF; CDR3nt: TGTGCCAGCAGTTCGGGTTTGGGGGCGTTCGGAAACACCATATATTTT
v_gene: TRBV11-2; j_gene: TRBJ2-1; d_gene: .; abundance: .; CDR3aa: CASSSRLAALYGEQFF; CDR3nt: TGTGCCAGCAGCTCCCGACTGGCCGCCCTCTACGGTGAGCAGTTCTTC
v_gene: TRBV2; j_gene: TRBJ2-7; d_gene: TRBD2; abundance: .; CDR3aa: CASSSTSGYEQYF; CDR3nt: TGTGCCAGCAGTTCGACTAGCGGGTACGAGCAGTACTTC
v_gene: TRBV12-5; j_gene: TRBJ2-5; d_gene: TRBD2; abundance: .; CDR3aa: CASGLGLAGAGTQYF; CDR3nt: TGTGCTAGTGGTTTGGGCCTAGCGGGAGCTGGGACCCAGTACTTC
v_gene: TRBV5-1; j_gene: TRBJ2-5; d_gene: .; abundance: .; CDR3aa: CASSSGHLGETQYF; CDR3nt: TGCGCCAGCAGCTCGGGACACCTGGGGGAGACCCAGTACTTC
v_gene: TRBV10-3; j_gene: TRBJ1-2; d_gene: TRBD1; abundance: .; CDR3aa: CAIRELGQGADKHGYTF; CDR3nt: TGTGCCATCAGGGAGCTGGGACAGGGGGCGGATAAGCATGGCTACACCTTC
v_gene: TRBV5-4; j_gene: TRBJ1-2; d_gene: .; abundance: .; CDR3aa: CASDSPQRLHTYGYTF; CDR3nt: TGTGCCAGCGACTCCCCACAAAGACTGCACACATATGGCTACACCTTC
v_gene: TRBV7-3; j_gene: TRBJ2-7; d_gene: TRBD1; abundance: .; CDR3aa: CASSAGTGDEQYF; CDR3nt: TGTGCCAGCAGCGCCGGGACAGGGGACGAGCAGTACTTC
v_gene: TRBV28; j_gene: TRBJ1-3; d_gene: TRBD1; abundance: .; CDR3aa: CASSTSPGTGKSSGNTIYF; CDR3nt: TGTGCCAGCAGTACCTCTCCTGGGACAGGGAAGAGCTCTGGAAACACCATATATTTT
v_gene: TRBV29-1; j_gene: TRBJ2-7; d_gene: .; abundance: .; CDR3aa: CSAYAGTYEQYF; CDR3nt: TGCAGCGCCTATGCAGGGACCTACGAGCAGTACTTC